The 8 T cell receptor beta chains below all came from one sample that was sequenced in a study of technical replicates of blood from several donors. Using immunoSEQ multiplex PCR, the repertoire was profiled, and TCRdb retains in-frame clones only, with some absent. Of about 70,000 clones in the sample, roughly 96% were seen once. The material sequenced was T cells isolated from PBMCs. The origin of the receptors is a human donor in good health.

This clone was observed once. This chain links TRBV4-1 with TRBJ1-1; 8 bases align to TRBD1. Germline CDR1 MGHRA, CDR2 YSYEKL. V lost 0 bases and J lost 1; bases outside the gene matches: 16. This CDR3 has 20 residues. CDR3 bases: TGCGCCAGCAGCCAAGAGGATGATGTAAGCAGGGGGCGGGGGAACACTGAAGCTTTCTTT. Protein sequence: CASSQEDDVSRGRGNTEAFF.

The chain links TRBV19 to TRBJ2-1, with TRBD2 as a possible D gene (6 bases). The CDR3 loop spans 15 amino acids. Trimming shortened V by 3 bases and J by 3 bases, and 12 bases separated the two germline ends. Per the germline V gene, CDR1 is LNHDA and CDR2 is SQIVND (reference sequence). In DNA form, the CDR3 reads TGTGCCAGTAGTATGGCTGAGGGACTCTACAATGAGCAGTTCTTC. Protein product: CASSMAEGLYNEQFF. Filled out from reference TRBV19 and TRBJ2-1, the complete variable domain reads DGGITQSPKYLFRKEGQNVTLSCEQNLNHDAMYWYRQDPGQGLRLIYYSQIVNDFQKGDIAEGYSVSREKKESFPLTVTSAQKNPTAFYLCASSMAEGLYNEQFFGPGTRLTVL.

The chain has TRBV2 and TRBJ1-2, with a tentative D call TRBD1 (5 bases). Germline CDR1 reads SNHLY; CDR2 reads FYNNEI. CDR3 size: 13 residues. Trimming shortened V by 3 bases and J by 4 bases, and 9 bases separated the two germline ends. CDR3 bases: TGTGCCAGCAGTGACAGGGAAAGCTATGGCTACACCTTC. Amino acids: CASSDRESYGYTF.

The chain uses TRBV12-5 and TRBJ2-3; TRBD2 matches 7 bases. The CDR3 covers 15 residues. Germline assignment: CDR1 LGHNT and CDR2 FRNRAP. The V gene end was trimmed by 7 bases and the J gene end by 3 bases; junction bases not matched to a gene: 10. The CDR3 loop is CASAPGWGGTDTQYF. Here the CDR3 DNA reads TGTGCTAGTGCACCTGGTTGGGGAGGGACAGATACGCAGTATTTT. The whole variable domain, filled in from reference TRBV12-5 and TRBJ2-3, reads DARVTQTPRHKVTEMGQEVTMRCQPILGHNTVFWYRQTMMQGLELLAYFRNRAPLDDSGMPKDRFSAEMPDATLATLKIQPSEPRDSAVYFCASAPGWGGTDTQYFGPGTRLTVL.

The chain uses TRBV2 and TRBJ2-3; TRBD2 might be the D (6 bases). The germline gives CDR1 SNHLY, CDR2 FYNNEI. V was cut by 7 bases and J by 7 bases, with 9 bases left in between. The CDR3 extends over 11 amino acids. The CDR3 DNA follows: TGTGCCAGCAAACGGGAGAATACGCAGTATTTT. Residues: CASKRENTQYF.

This chain connects TRBV5-1 to TRBJ2-4, with a possible D match to TRBD2 (5 bases). The CDR3 extends over 14 amino acids. V was pared by 0 bases and J by 5 bases, with 9 bases between. In germline, CDR1 is SGHRS, CDR2 YFSETQ. The CDR3: CASSLGSVQNIQYF. The CDR3 coding sequence is TGCGCCAGCAGCTTGGGTAGCGTCCAAAACATTCAGTACTTC.

The V gene is TRBV27, the J gene TRBJ2-5; D is unresolved. The CDR3 is 12 residues long. The germline V gene has CDR1 MNHEY and CDR2 SMNVEV (reference sequence). The ends were cut back, 4 bases at V and 1 base at J, with 4 bases in the middle. CDR3 sequence reads: CASSSRQETQYF. CDR3 DNA: TGTGCCAGCAGTTCGCGCCAAGAGACCCAGTACTTC.

The CDR3 is CASSPPTRGSYNEQFF. The CDR3 DNA is TGTGCCAGCTCACCACCGACCAGGGGCTCCTACAATGAGCAGTTCTTC. The V and J genes are TRBV18 and TRBJ2-1; a weak D match, TRBD1 (6 bases). This CDR3 is 16 amino acids long. V lost 0 bases and J 0 bases, leaving 9 bases between the germline ends. The germline CDR1 and CDR2 sequences are KGHSH and LQKENI.